These 26 T cell receptor beta chains were sequenced from one sample in a study of blood T cell repertoires in COVID-19 (dated by TCRdb to 2020 to 2021). Library construction relied on the immunoSEQ multiplex PCR assay. TCRdb took over this immuneACCESS table, retaining in-frame rearrangements with V and J assigned. Such tables are incomplete; in checked studies, under half of the missing clones stem from an unresolved V gene, and the remainder is unexplained. This sample gives fewer than 150,000 clones in total; around four fifths of them show up just once. The top ten clones comprise roughly 18% of the sample. The sequenced sample was PBMCs or T cells enriched from blood (not recorded which). These receptors were collected from a man in his thirties or forties who had recovered from COVID-19.

The chain uses TRBV7-6 and TRBJ2-2, with D maybe TRBD2 (5 bases). The CDR3 length is 18 residues. V was shortened by 5 bases and J by 3 bases, with 22 bases between the two germline ends. Germline V gene lookup returns CDR1 SGHVS and CDR2 FNYEAQ. The CDR3 is CASSTQDGRIGDTGELFF. CDR3 in DNA: TGTGCCAGCAGCACCCAAGATGGGCGGATCGGGGACACCGGGGAGCTGTTTTTT.

The chain employs TRBV5-5 and TRBJ1-5, with a possible D match to TRBD1 (5 bases). This CDR3 has 15 residues. The germline V gene has CDR1 SGHKS and CDR2 YYEKEE (reference sequence). Trimming removed 3 bases from V and 0 bases from J, with 10 bases in between. CDR3 amino acids: CASSYTTVSNQPQHF. CDR3 DNA sequence: TGTGCCAGCAGCTACACGACAGTTAGCAATCAGCCCCAGCATTTT.

The chain employs TRBV7-9 and TRBJ2-3; the D gene is possibly TRBD2 (5 bases). Germline CDR1 SEHNR, CDR2 FQNEAQ (reference sequence). This CDR3 comprises 14 residues. V lost 5 bases to trimming and J lost 4 bases, with 13 bases between them. The CDR3 loop is CASSPPSGSDTQYF. CDR3 in DNA: TGTGCCAGCAGCCCGCCGTCGGGGTCAGATACGCAGTATTTT.

The chain employs TRBV7-9 and TRBJ1-6; D gene unclear. The germline V and J ends were trimmed by 3 bases and 3 bases, with 9 bases remaining between them. Germline CDR1 reads SEHNR; CDR2 reads FQNEAQ (reference sequence). The CDR3 contains 15 residues. CDR3: CASSFVSSYNSPLHF. DNA of the CDR3: TGTGCCAGCAGCTTTGTCTCTAGCTATAATTCACCCCTCCACTTT.

The chain has TRBV7-9 and TRBJ2-2; D is unclear. The CDR3 totals 11 residues. Germline CDR1 SEHNR, CDR2 FQNEAQ (reference sequence). V shed 5 bases and J shed 7 bases, with 5 bases lying between them. CDR3 DNA: TGTGCCAGCAGCCCCGGCGGGGAGCTGTTTTTT. This encodes CASSPGGELFF. Together with reference TRBV7-9 and TRBJ2-2, the CDR3 gives the full variable domain: DTGVSQNPRHKITKRGQNVTFRCDPISEHNRLYWYRQTLGQGPEFLTYFQNEAQLEKSRLLSDRFSAERPKGSFSTLEIQRTEQGDSAMYLCASSPGGELFFGEGSRLTVL.

The J gene is TRBJ1-2, the V gene TRBV4-1; possible D gene TRBD1, 5 bases. Germline V gives CDR1 MGHRA, CDR2 YSYEKL. This CDR3 comprises 17 residues. The ends were cut back, 2 bases at V and 7 bases at J, with 23 bases in the middle. CDR3 in DNA: TGCGCCAGCAGCCAATTCCCCGGGGAGGTCAGGGTAGGTGGCTACACCTTC. Its translation is CASSQFPGEVRVGGYTF.

This chain connects TRBV5-4 to TRBJ2-7; 9 bases are a match to TRBD2. This CDR3 is 17 amino acids long. With V trimmed by 5 bases and J by 5 bases, 17 bases remained unmatched. CDR1 is SGHNT, CDR2 YYREEE, per germline (reference sequence). The DNA for the CDR3 is TGTGCCAGCAGTCCTGGACTCGGTAGCGGGAGCGGGAACGAGCAGTACTTC. It encodes CASSPGLGSGSGNEQYF.

This chain joins TRBV5-4 and TRBJ2-5; TRBD2 is a possible D gene (5 bases). Trimming removed 3 bases from V and 1 base from J, with 16 bases in between. The CDR3 spans 16 residues. From germline, CDR1 is SGHNT and CDR2 YYREEE (reference sequence). DNA for the CDR3: TGTGCCAGCAGCTCCCGGGATAGCCCCTCCCAAGAGACCCAGTACTTC. Its translation is CASSSRDSPSQETQYF.

This sequence joins TRBV29-1 and TRBJ2-5; 10 bases fit TRBD1. Germline trimming cut 6 bases from V and 0 bases from J; bases unmatched to any gene: 10. The CDR3 sequence is 16 residues long. Germline V gene sequence: CDR1 SQVTM, CDR2 ANQGSEA. In DNA form, the CDR3 reads TGCAGCGTCCCTGATGGACAGGGGGGATACCAAGAGACCCAGTACTTC. Residues: CSVPDGQGGYQETQYF.

The chain employs TRBV7-6 and TRBJ2-2; no clear D. CDR3 length: 14 residues. V dropped 1 base and J dropped 1 base, with 4 bases sitting between them. Germline loops: CDR1 SGHVS, CDR2 FNYEAQ. The CDR3 coding sequence is TGTGCCAGCAGCTTAGGACAGAACACCGGGGAGCTGTTTTTT. Protein sequence: CASSLGQNTGELFF.

The rearrangement links TRBV7-6 to TRBJ2-1; 11 bases line up with TRBD2. V lost 3 bases and J lost 1; bases outside the gene matches: 2. Germline loops: CDR1 SGHVS, CDR2 FNYEAQ. The CDR3 loop spans 16 amino acids. The CDR3 DNA reads TGTGCCAGCAGCTTGCTAGCGGGGGGTTCCTACAATGAGCAGTTCTTC. It encodes CASSLLAGGSYNEQFF.

The CDR3 DNA reads TGTGCCAGCAGTTCTAACCCTAGCACAGATACGCAGTATTTT. Protein product: CASSSNPSTDTQYF. J is TRBJ2-3 and V is TRBV27; D gene ambiguous. Trimming removed 4 bases at V and 0 bases at J, with 8 bases between. Per germline, CDR1 MNHEY and CDR2 SMNVEV (reference sequence). The CDR3 spans 14 residues.

The chain joins TRBV19 to TRBJ1-4; no clear D. The V end was cut by 0 bases, the J end by 6 bases, with 14 bases between. Germline V gene sequence: CDR1 LNHDA, CDR2 SQIVND (reference sequence). This CDR3 comprises 16 residues. CDR3 protein: CASSIDPGRLHEKLFF. CDR3 in DNA: TGTGCCAGTAGTATAGATCCGGGGAGGTTACATGAAAAACTGTTTTTT. The full variable domain, in which reference TRBV19 and TRBJ1-4 provide the parts outside the CDR3, is DGGITQSPKYLFRKEGQNVTLSCEQNLNHDAMYWYRQDPGQGLRLIYYSQIVNDFQKGDIAEGYSVSREKKESFPLTVTSAQKNPTAFYLCASSIDPGRLHEKLFFGSGTQLSVL.

The chain joins TRBV19 to TRBJ2-7, with 8 positions matching TRBD1. After removal of 4 bases from V and 6 bases from J, the junction contained 8 bases not matched to a gene. CDR3 length equals 14 residues. Germline V gives CDR1 LNHDA, CDR2 SQIVND (reference sequence). In DNA, the CDR3 is TGTGCCAGTAGTACACCGGGACAGGACCCCGAGCAGTACTTC. Amino acids: CASSTPGQDPEQYF.

The gene calls are TRBV6-5 and TRBJ2-7, with 10 bases that match TRBD2. CDR3 length: 16 residues. The V and J ends lost 0 bases and 9 bases, in that order; junction bases with no gene match: 11. Germline-derived CDR1 and CDR2 are MNHEY and SVGAGI. The CDR3, as DNA: TGTGCCAGCAGTTACTCCCCGGCTAGCGGGAGCGATACGCAGTACTTC. This codes for CASSYSPASGSDTQYF.

This chain joins TRBV6-5 and TRBJ1-5, with 9 bases fitting TRBD1. With 6 bases clipped from V and 7 bases from J, the junction kept 7 bases outside the gene matches. The CDR3 is 14 amino acids. CDR1 MNHEY and CDR2 SVGAGI come from the germline V gene. CDR3 loop: CASSQGQGIQPQHF. CDR3 DNA: TGTGCCAGCAGCCAAGGACAGGGGATACAGCCCCAGCATTTT.

There are a few counts of this clone. The chain links TRBV27 to TRBJ1-2; 8 nucleotides agree with TRBD1. The germline CDR1 and CDR2 sequences are MNHEY and SMNVEV (reference sequence). The CDR3 consists of 14 residues. Unmatched junction bases numbered 3, after V lost 6 bases and J lost 0 bases. The CDR3 loop reads CASRPDRANYGYTF. The CDR3 coding sequence is TGTGCCAGCAGACCGGACAGGGCTAACTATGGCTACACCTTC.

The V call is TRBV7-6, the J call TRBJ2-1; a possible D gene is TRBD1 (5 bases). The CDR3 covers 14 residues. CDR1 is SGHVS and CDR2 is FNYEAQ in the germline V gene. V was pared by 2 bases and J by 5 bases, with 10 bases between. The CDR3 sequence: CASSLSRAHNEQFF. The CDR3 DNA reads as TGTGCCAGCAGCTTAAGCAGGGCCCACAATGAGCAGTTCTTC. Drawing the rest from reference TRBV7-6 and TRBJ2-1, the complete variable domain is GAGVSQSPRYKVTKRGQDVALRCDPISGHVSLYWYRQALGQGPEFLTYFNYEAQQDKSGLPNDRFSAERPEGSISTLTIQRTEQRDSAMYRCASSLSRAHNEQFFGPGTRLTVL.

This chain connects TRBV27 to TRBJ2-2, with D possibly TRBD2 on 6 matching bases. The CDR3 is 14 residues long. Trimming took off 6 bases at V and 5 bases at J, with 13 bases between the two ends. CDR1 is MNHEY, CDR2 SMNVEV, per germline (reference sequence). This chain's CDR3 is CASRVEGGTGELFF. The CDR3 DNA follows: TGTGCCAGCAGGGTGGAGGGCGGTACCGGGGAGCTGTTTTTT.

This sequence joins TRBV6-5 and TRBJ1-6; 12 bases are shared with TRBD1. This CDR3 is 15 amino acids long. Germline assignment: CDR1 MNHEY and CDR2 SVGAGI. Trimming removed 6 bases from V and 7 bases from J; junction bases left unmatched: 4. CDR3 DNA: TGTGCCAGCAGCGGGACAGGGGGCTTAAATTCACCCCTCCACTTT. Its translation is CASSGTGGLNSPLHF.

The rearrangement uses TRBV7-9 and TRBJ1-5; 9 bases agree with TRBD1. Germline CDR1 SEHNR, CDR2 FQNEAQ (reference sequence). Germline trimming cut 4 bases from V and 3 bases from J; bases unmatched to any gene: 7. The length of the CDR3 is 16 residues. The CDR3 sequence is CASSSPGQGPNQPQHF. The CDR3 DNA sequence: TGTGCCAGCAGCTCGCCGGGACAGGGCCCCAATCAGCCCCAGCATTTT.

The chain carries TRBV6-5 and TRBJ1-5; D unresolved. CDR3 length: 13 residues. Germline CDR1 MNHEY, CDR2 SVGAGI. The V end was cut by 9 bases, the J end by 0 bases, with 9 bases between. The CDR3 here is CASKMASNQPQHF. In DNA form, the CDR3 reads TGTGCCAGTAAGATGGCTAGCAATCAGCCCCAGCATTTT.

The rearrangement joins TRBV7-9 to TRBJ2-7; weak D call: TRBD1 (6 bases). Germline V gene sequence: CDR1 SEHNR, CDR2 FQNEAQ (reference sequence). Trimming stripped 4 bases from V and 1 base from J, with 8 bases between. CDR3 length equals 13 residues. The CDR3: CASSWDNSYEQYF. The CDR3 nucleotides are TGTGCCAGCAGCTGGGACAATTCCTACGAGCAGTACTTC.

The chain joins TRBV13 to TRBJ2-3, with a tentative D call TRBD2 (6 bases). The CDR3 is 16 amino acids. Between the trimmed V and J ends, which lost 3 bases and 5 bases, there was a span of 18 bases. Germline V gives CDR1 PRHDT, CDR2 FYEKMQ (reference sequence). The CDR3: CASSFDKGGGGDTQYF. CDR3 coding DNA: TGTGCCAGCAGCTTCGATAAGGGAGGCGGCGGAGATACGCAGTATTTT.

V usage is TRBV5-4 and J usage is TRBJ2-1; 8 bases fit TRBD1. J lost 6 bases, V lost 0 bases, and 5 bases had no gene match. CDR3 size: 15 residues. Per the germline V gene, CDR1 is SGHNT and CDR2 is YYREEE (reference sequence). The CDR3 DNA reads TGTGCCAGCAGCTTGGCCGGGACAGGTTCCAATGAGCAGTTCTTC. Its translation is CASSLAGTGSNEQFF.

J is TRBJ1-4 and V is TRBV6-1; D unresolved. Germline V gene data show CDR1 as MNHNS and CDR2 as SASEGT. This CDR3 comprises 15 residues. Trimming shortened V by 2 bases and J by 2 bases, and 9 bases separated the two germline ends. As DNA, the CDR3 is TGTGCCAGCAGTGAAAGTCGGGGTACTAATGAAAAACTGTTTTTT. Translation gives CASSESRGTNEKLFF.